These T cell receptor beta chains were read from a single sample in a study of T cells after posttransplantation cyclophosphamide. The table came from immunoSEQ multiplex PCR; TCRdb's copy has only in-frame clones and leaves some out. Among about 47,000 clones listed, about 90% were seen once. The material sequenced was PBMCs. The receptor source for this set is a woman in her 50s in good health and a related stem cell transplant donor. The CDR3 runs from the conserved cysteine through the conserved F or W. A D gene is named only where the DNA matches it firmly. Only some rows state a clone size, as once, few, many or a class for expanded clones.

size	D	J	V	DNA	CDR3
NA	NA	TRBJ1-6	TRBV7-2	TGTGCCAGCAGCTTAAGACACTCACCCCTCCACTTT	CASSLRHSPLHF
NA	NA	TRBJ2-2	TRBV30	TGTGCCTGGAGTGTATTGGGAGCCGGGGAGCTGTTTTTT	CAWSVLGAGELFF
NA	TRBD1	TRBJ2-1	TRBV11-3	TGTGCCAGCAGCTTCAGGGGGCAACGAAATGAGCAGTTCTTC	CASSFRGQRNEQFF
NA	NA	TRBJ2-2	TRBV2	TGTGCCAGCAGACCCTTCCACGGGGTTACCGGGGAGCTGTTTTTT	CASRPFHGVTGELFF
NA	TRBD1	TRBJ1-1	TRBV9	TGTGCCAGCAGCGTAGGAGGACAGGGTGAAGCTTTCTTT	CASSVGGQGEAFF
NA	NA	TRBJ1-2	TRBV4-1	TGCGCCAGCAGCCAAGATCTACAGCCTAACTATGGCTACACCTTC	CASSQDLQPNYGYTF
NA	NA	TRBJ1-2	TRBV2	TGTGCCAGCAGAGAAATCAGAGGTGGCTACACCTTC	CASREIRGGYTF
NA	TRBD1	TRBJ1-5	TRBV5-1	TGCGCCAGCAGCTACGGGACAGGGGGGCGTCAGCCCCAGCATTTT	CASSYGTGGRQPQHF
NA	TRBD1	TRBJ1-6	TRBV11-3	TGTGCCAGCAGCTTAAGTCCAGGGGGTAATTCACCCCTCCACTTT	CASSLSPGGNSPLHF
NA	TRBD1	TRBJ1-2	TRBV6-6	TGTGCCAGCGTCGAACAGGGGGCGTATAATGGCTACACCTTC	CASVEQGAYNGYTF
NA	NA	TRBJ1-2	TRBV7-8	TGTGCCAGCAGCCAAACAGGATCTAACTATGGCTACACCTTC	CASSQTGSNYGYTF
NA	TRBD1	TRBJ2-1	TRBV7-2	TGTGCCAGCAGCTTCAGCCTCTCCGGACAGGGGGCTAGTGAGCAGTTCTTC	CASSFSLSGQGASEQFF
NA	TRBD1	TRBJ1-1	TRBV7-6	TGTGCCAGCAGCTCCACGACAGGGCTGAACACTGAAGCTTTCTTT	CASSSTTGLNTEAFF
NA	NA	TRBJ1-3	TRBV10-1	TGCGCCAGCAGTGAGTCGACGGACAGTAACACCATATATTTT	CASSESTDSNTIYF
NA	NA	TRBJ1-1	TRBV15	TGTGCCACCAGCAGAGACGTTTGGCCAGGGGAGGGGAGTCGGAACACTGAAGCTTTCTTT	CATSRDVWPGEGSRNTEAFF
NA	NA	TRBJ1-6	TRBV5-1	TGCGCCAGCAGCTTGGCCGTTAATTCACCCCTCCACTTT	CASSLAVNSPLHF
NA	NA	TRBJ2-3	TRBV5-1	TGCGCCAGCAGCTTGGGAGGTTTTGCTAGCACAGATACGCAGTATTTT	CASSLGGFASTDTQYF
NA	NA	TRBJ1-5	TRBV28	TGTGCCAGCAGTTTACCTACAGGGATCGGTCAGCCCCAGCATTTT	CASSLPTGIGQPQHF
NA	TRBD1	TRBJ2-5	TRBV10-3	TGTGCCATCCTCAGGGGGCTAGAAGAGACCCAGTACTTC	CAILRGLEETQYF
NA	NA	TRBJ1-2	TRBV4-2	TGTGCCAGCAGCCAAACGGACATGGAAGGCTACACCTTC	CASSQTDMEGYTF
once	TRBD1	TRBJ2-7	TRBV27	TGTGCCAGCAGTTTATCCGGGACAGGGACCGTCGAGCAGTACTTC	CASSLSGTGTVEQYF
NA	NA	TRBJ1-5	TRBV6-1	TGTGCCAGCAGTCTAAATAGCAATCAGCCCCAGCATTTT	CASSLNSNQPQHF
NA	TRBD1	TRBJ2-1	TRBV7-9	TGTGCCAGCAGCGTAACAGGGGGCGCCGGGAATGAGCAGTTCTTC	CASSVTGGAGNEQFF
few	TRBD1	TRBJ1-2	TRBV7-6	TGTGCCAGCAGCCCGGGACAGGGGGCCTATGGCTACACCTTC	CASSPGQGAYGYTF
NA	TRBD2	TRBJ2-7	TRBV5-5	TGTGCCAGCAGCTTGACTAGCGGGTATTACGAGCAGTACTTC	CASSLTSGYYEQYF
NA	NA	TRBJ1-2	TRBV6-1	TGTGCCAGCACGGTAAATCCTAACTATGGCTACACCTTC	CASTVNPNYGYTF
NA	NA	TRBJ2-2	TRBV19	TGTGCCAGTACCCCCCGAGGGGGAGCCGGGAACACCGGGGAGCTGTTTTTT	CASTPRGGAGNTGELFF
NA	NA	TRBJ2-3	TRBV5-1	TGCGCCAGCAGCCACGACTTGGGGGACACTAGCACAGATACGCAGTATTTT	CASSHDLGDTSTDTQYF
NA	NA	TRBJ1-1	TRBV6-6	TGTGCCAGCACCGTGGACTGGAACGAAGCTTTCTTT	CASTVDWNEAFF
NA	NA	TRBJ1-1	TRBV28	TGTGCCAGCAGTCCTTCGGGGGACACTGAAGCTTTCTTT	CASSPSGDTEAFF
NA	TRBD1	TRBJ2-2	TRBV30	TGTGCCTGGAGTGTAGGGGGACAGTACACCGGGGAGCTGTTTTTT	CAWSVGGQYTGELFF
NA	NA	TRBJ2-7	TRBV5-1	TGCGCCAGCAGCTTGGCTGGGCACCCGGATTACGAGCAGTACTTC	CASSLAGHPDYEQYF
NA	NA	TRBJ2-1	TRBV9	TGTGCCAGCAGCGTAGCCAGCGTCTCCTACAATGAGCAGTTCTTC	CASSVASVSYNEQFF
NA	NA	TRBJ2-2	TRBV11-3	TGTGCCAGCAGCTTACTCAGGGATACCGGGGAGCTGTTTTTT	CASSLLRDTGELFF
NA	NA	TRBJ2-3	TRBV13	TGTGCCAGCAGCTCCAGGGGAACGACAGATACGCAGTATTTT	CASSSRGTTDTQYF
NA	NA	TRBJ2-7	TRBV27	TGTGCCAGCAGTTGGGCGAGCAGCTACGAGCAGTACTTC	CASSWASSYEQYF
NA	TRBD2	TRBJ2-2	TRBV11-3	TGTGCCAGCAGCTTGGGACTAGCGGGGGAAAACACCGGGGAGCTGTTTTTT	CASSLGLAGENTGELFF
NA	TRBD1	TRBJ2-7	TRBV6-5	TGTGCCAGCAGTTACTCGGGACAGGGGATTTCCGAGCAGTACTTC	CASSYSGQGISEQYF
NA	NA	TRBJ2-1	TRBV4-1	TGCGCCAGCAGCCAAGAGCGGACTTCCAATGAGCAGTTCTTC	CASSQERTSNEQFF
NA	NA	TRBJ1-5	TRBV18	TGTGCCAGCTCACCCGCCTCGGGGGGCGGTCAGCCCCAGCATTTT	CASSPASGGGQPQHF
NA	NA	TRBJ2-7	TRBV28	TGTGCCAGCAGCCACCCGGTGATGCAACTATCCTACGAGCAGTACTTC	CASSHPVMQLSYEQYF
NA	NA	TRBJ2-2	TRBV5-6	TGTGCCAGCATCGAGGGCCAGGACACCGGGGAGCTGTTTTTT	CASIEGQDTGELFF
few	NA	TRBJ2-3	TRBV6-5	TGTGCCAGCAGTTACCTTTCGAGCGGTACGCAGTATTTT	CASSYLSSGTQYF
NA	NA	TRBJ1-4	TRBV2	TGTGCCAGCAGTGAGGGGACAAGGAATGAAAAACTGTTTTTT	CASSEGTRNEKLFF
few	NA	TRBJ2-2	TRBV10-3	TGTGCCATCAGCCCAGATCCGGGACAGAACACCGGGGAGCTGTTTTTT	CAISPDPGQNTGELFF
once	NA	TRBJ1-2	TRBV7-2	TGTGCCAGCAGCTTAGACAGTACAGCCAACTATGGCTACACCTTC	CASSLDSTANYGYTF